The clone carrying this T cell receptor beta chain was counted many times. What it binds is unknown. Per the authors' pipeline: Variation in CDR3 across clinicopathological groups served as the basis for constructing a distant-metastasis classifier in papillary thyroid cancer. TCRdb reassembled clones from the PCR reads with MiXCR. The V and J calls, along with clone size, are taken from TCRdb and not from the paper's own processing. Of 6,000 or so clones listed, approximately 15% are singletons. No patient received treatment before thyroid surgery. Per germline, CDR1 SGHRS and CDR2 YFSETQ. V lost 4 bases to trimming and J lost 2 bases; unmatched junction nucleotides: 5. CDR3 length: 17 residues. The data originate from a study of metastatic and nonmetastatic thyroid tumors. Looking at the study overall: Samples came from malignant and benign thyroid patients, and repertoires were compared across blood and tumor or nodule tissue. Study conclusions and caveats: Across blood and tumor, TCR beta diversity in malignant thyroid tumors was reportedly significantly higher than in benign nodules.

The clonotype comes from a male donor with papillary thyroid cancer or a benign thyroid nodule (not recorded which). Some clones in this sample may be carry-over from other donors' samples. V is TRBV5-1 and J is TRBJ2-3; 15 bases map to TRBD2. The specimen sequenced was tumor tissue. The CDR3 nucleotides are TGCGCCAGCAGCCGCGGGACTAGCGGGGGGCACACAGATACGCAGTATTTT. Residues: CASSRGTSGGHTDTQYF. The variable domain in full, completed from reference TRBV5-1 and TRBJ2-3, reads KAGVTQTPRYLIKTRGQQVTLSCSPISGHRSVSWYQQTPGQGLQFLFEYFSETQRNKGNFPGRFSGRQFSNSRSEMNVSTLELGDSALYLCASSRGTSGGHTDTQYFGPGTRLTVL.